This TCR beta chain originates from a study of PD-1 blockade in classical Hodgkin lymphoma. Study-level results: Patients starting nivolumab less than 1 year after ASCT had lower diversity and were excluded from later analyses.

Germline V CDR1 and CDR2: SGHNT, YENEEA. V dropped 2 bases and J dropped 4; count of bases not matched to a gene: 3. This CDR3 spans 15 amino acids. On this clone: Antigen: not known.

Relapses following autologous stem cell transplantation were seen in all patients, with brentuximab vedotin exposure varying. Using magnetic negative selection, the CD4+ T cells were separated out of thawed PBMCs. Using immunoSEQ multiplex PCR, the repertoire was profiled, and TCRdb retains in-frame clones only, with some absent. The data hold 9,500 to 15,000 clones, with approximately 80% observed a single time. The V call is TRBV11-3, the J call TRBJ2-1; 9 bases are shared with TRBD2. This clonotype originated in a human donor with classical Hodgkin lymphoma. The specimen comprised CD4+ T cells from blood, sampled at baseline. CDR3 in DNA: TGTGCCAGCAGCTTAATTAGCGGGGGATACAATGAGCAGTTCTTC. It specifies CASSLISGGYNEQFF.